The 18 T cell receptor beta chains below come from one sample, sequenced in a study of shared clonotypes between healthy human individuals. In the naive CD8 group, cells lacked CD45RO and were positively selected for CCR7, so terminally differentiated effector memory CD45RA+ cells were left out. Sequencing was performed with immunoSEQ multiplex PCR; in TCRdb, only in-frame clones are kept and a portion is missing. The table has about 1,900,000 clones, approximately 94% seen once. Sequencing was done on a sample of naive CD8+ T cells sorted from blood. The receptors derive from a young man in good health.

This clone was detected a few times. This specimen includes other DNA sequences encoding the same CDR3. The chain recombines TRBV29-1 with TRBJ1-2; 7 nucleotides agree with TRBD1. In germline, CDR1 is SQVTM, CDR2 ANQGSEA. The CDR3 runs to 13 residues. The V gene end was trimmed by 3 bases and the J gene end by 2 bases; junction bases not matched to a gene: 3. CDR3: CSVEGGQNYGYTF. Written as DNA, the CDR3 is TGCAGCGTTGAGGGGGGACAGAACTATGGCTACACCTTC. Drawing the rest from reference TRBV29-1 and TRBJ1-2, the complete variable domain is SAVISQKPSRDICQRGTSLTIQCQVDSQVTMMFWYRQQPGQSLTLIATANQGSEATYESGFVIDKFPISRPNLTFSTLTVSNMSPEDSSIYLCSVEGGQNYGYTFGSGTRLTVV.

The V call is TRBV6-1, the J call TRBJ1-2; possible D gene TRBD1, 5 bases. The germline CDR1 and CDR2 sequences are MNHNS and SASEGT. The V end was cut by 3 bases, the J end by 12 bases, with 14 bases between. The CDR3 has 12 amino acids. Here the CDR3 reads CASSDLGREHTF. CDR3 DNA sequence: TGTGCCAGCAGTGATCTCGGCAGGGAACACACCTTC.

The V and J genes are TRBV4-1 and TRBJ2-7, with TRBD1 identical over 8 bases. V was clipped by 4 bases and J by 3 bases; unmatched bases: 5. Germline CDR1 MGHRA, CDR2 YSYEKL. CDR3 length: 14 residues. CDR3 protein: CASSRGTGDYEQYF. In DNA, the CDR3 is TGCGCCAGCAGCCGGGGGACAGGTGACTACGAGCAGTACTTC.

Concerning this clone: This specimen includes other DNA sequences encoding the same CDR3. The chain has TRBV25-1 and TRBJ1-1; D remains unclear. V was trimmed by 0 bases and J by 1 base, leaving 6 bases between them. Germline lookup yields CDR1 MGHDK and CDR2 SYGVNS. CDR3 size: 14 residues. CDR3 sequence: CASSEYSTNTEAFF. In nucleotides, the CDR3 is TGTGCCAGCAGTGAATATAGCACGAACACTGAAGCTTTCTTT.

The chain is built from TRBV10-3 and TRBJ2-7; 7 bases are a match to TRBD1. Trimming removed 6 bases from V and 0 bases from J; junction bases left unmatched: 11. The germline CDR1 and CDR2 sequences are ENHRY and SYGVKD. This CDR3 region has 16 residues. The CDR3 is CAISAGPTGLSYEQYF. DNA for the CDR3: TGTGCCATCAGCGCCGGGCCGACAGGGCTCTCCTACGAGCAGTACTTC.

The chain employs TRBV7-9 and TRBJ2-7, with 7 bases identical to TRBD2. Germline lookup yields CDR1 SEHNR and CDR2 FQNEAQ (reference sequence). Trimming removed 3 bases from V and 2 bases from J; junction bases left unmatched: 16. The CDR3 runs 18 residues. CDR3 DNA: TGTGCCAGCAGCTTTCCCGACTACCCTAGCGGACCTGCCTACGAGCAGTACTTC. It is translated as CASSFPDYPSGPAYEQYF.

The V call is TRBV27, the J call TRBJ1-1, with 7 bases identical to TRBD1. Germline lookup yields CDR1 MNHEY and CDR2 SMNVEV (reference sequence). The CDR3 loop spans 14 amino acids. J was trimmed by 4 bases and V by 0 bases; bases with no gene match: 2. CDR3 bases: TGTGCCAGCAGTTTATCCAGGGGGACCACTGAAGCTTTCTTT. It codes for CASSLSRGTTEAFF.

This chain connects TRBV4-1 to TRBJ1-5, with D tentatively TRBD1 (5 bases). The CDR3 covers 16 residues. V was pared by 4 bases and J by 3 bases, with 16 bases between. Germline CDR1 and CDR2: MGHRA and YSYEKL. The CDR3 coding sequence is TGCGCCAGCAGCCCTACCCCGGGACGGGACAATCAGCCCCAGCATTTT. Its translation: CASSPTPGRDNQPQHF.

This clone has a single count. This chain connects TRBV6-6 to TRBJ1-2; D might be TRBD1 (5 bases). The germline CDR1 and CDR2 sequences are MNHNY and SVGAGI (reference sequence). V lost 0 bases and J 7 bases, leaving 12 bases between the germline ends. The CDR3 has 14 amino acids. The CDR3 sequence is CASSYSNQGPGYTF. DNA of the CDR3: TGTGCCAGCAGTTACTCGAATCAGGGCCCTGGCTACACCTTC.

This chain connects TRBV28 to TRBJ1-1, with 9 bases matching TRBD1. Germline CDR1 reads MDHEN; CDR2 reads SYDVKM. The length of the CDR3 is 14 residues. Trimming took 0 bases from V and 7 from J; bases not matched to a gene: 3. The DNA of the CDR3 is TGTGCCAGCAGTTTATGGGGACAGGGAGATGAAGCTTTCTTT. Residues: CASSLWGQGDEAFF. The whole variable domain, remainder taken from reference TRBV28 and TRBJ1-1, is DVKVTQSSRYLVKRTGEKVFLECVQDMDHENMFWYRQDPGLGLRLIYFSYDVKMKEKGDIPEGYSVSREKKERFSLILESASTNQTSMYLCASSLWGQGDEAFFGQGTRLTVV.

This chain uses TRBV10-3 with TRBJ2-1; a possible D gene is TRBD2 (6 bases). The CDR3 has 15 residues. Trimming took 3 bases from V and 0 from J, leaving 9 bases between them. In germline, CDR1 is ENHRY, CDR2 SYGVKD. In nucleotides, the CDR3 is TGTGCCATCAGTGATCCGGGACTCTCCTACAATGAGCAGTTCTTC. Protein: CAISDPGLSYNEQFF.

DNA for the CDR3: TGTGCCATCACCCGGGACGATCACCCCGAACATACGCAGTATTTT. Residues: CAITRDDHPEHTQYF. This chain connects TRBV10-3 to TRBJ2-3; either TRBD1 or TRBD2 may fit D (5 bases each). CDR3 length equals 15 residues. From germline, CDR1 is ENHRY and CDR2 SYGVKD. Trimming stripped 7 bases from V and 7 bases from J, with 21 bases between.

The rearrangement links TRBV4-1 to TRBJ2-7, with D perhaps being TRBD1 or TRBD2 (5 bases each). Trimming cost V 4 bases and J 6 bases, with 16 bases left between them. Germline V gene data show CDR1 as MGHRA and CDR2 as YSYEKL. This CDR3 is built from 14 residues. The CDR3: CASSPGAAPFEQYF. The CDR3 nucleotides are TGCGCCAGCAGCCCCGGGGCAGCACCTTTCGAGCAGTACTTC.

The table lists this clone with a count of one. V and J are TRBV11-2 and TRBJ2-3; D could derive from TRBD1 or TRBD2 (5 bases each). The CDR3 runs to 14 residues. The ends were cut back, 3 bases at V and 2 bases at J, with 9 bases in the middle. Per germline, CDR1 SGHAT and CDR2 FQNNGV. CDR3 residues: CASSFVGVTDTQYF. CDR3 bases: TGTGCCAGCAGCTTCGTGGGGGTCACAGATACGCAGTATTTT.

The chain is built from TRBV7-6 and TRBJ2-3, with 11 bases aligning to TRBD2. The J segment lost 3 bases and the V segment lost 3 bases, leaving 8 bases of the junction unmatched. Germline V gene lookup returns CDR1 SGHVS and CDR2 FNYEAQ. The CDR3 is made up of 17 amino acids. The DNA for the CDR3 is TGTGCCAGCAGCTTGTTAGCGGGGGGGCTCTCGACAGATACGCAGTATTTT. Translated, it gives CASSLLAGGLSTDTQYF.

This rearrangement joins TRBV5-1 to TRBJ2-1; D remains ambiguous. From germline, CDR1 is SGHRS and CDR2 YFSETQ. The CDR3 is 13 residues long. V was trimmed by 4 bases and J by 2 bases, leaving 7 bases between them. The CDR3, as DNA: TGCGCCAGCAGCCAAGTACCCTACAATGAGCAGTTCTTC. Encoded protein: CASSQVPYNEQFF. Looking up the rest from reference TRBV5-1 and TRBJ2-1 gives the full variable domain: KAGVTQTPRYLIKTRGQQVTLSCSPISGHRSVSWYQQTPGQGLQFLFEYFSETQRNKGNFPGRFSGRQFSNSRSEMNVSTLELGDSALYLCASSQVPYNEQFFGPGTRLTVL.

V and J are TRBV10-3 and TRBJ2-7; 7 bases line up with TRBD1. The J segment lost 3 bases and the V segment lost 4 bases, leaving 9 bases of the junction unmatched. This CDR3 is 15 amino acids long. Germline assignment: CDR1 ENHRY and CDR2 SYGVKD. CDR3: CAISAPDRDSYEQYF. CDR3 sequence (DNA): TGTGCCATCAGTGCCCCCGACCGGGACAGCTACGAGCAGTACTTC.

Of note for this clone: This same CDR3 is encoded by further DNA sequences in the sample. The chain joins TRBV7-9 to TRBJ1-6; unclear D gene. The CDR3 sequence is 11 residues long. V lost 3 bases and J 10 bases, leaving 4 bases between the germline ends. The germline V gene has CDR1 SEHNR and CDR2 FQNEAQ (reference sequence). The CDR3 reads CASSFDSPLHF. For the CDR3, the DNA is TGTGCCAGCAGCTTCGACTCACCCCTCCACTTT. The whole variable domain, filled in from reference TRBV7-9 and TRBJ1-6, reads DTGVSQNPRHKITKRGQNVTFRCDPISEHNRLYWYRQTLGQGPEFLTYFQNEAQLEKSRLLSDRFSAERPKGSFSTLEIQRTEQGDSAMYLCASSFDSPLHFGNGTRLTVT.